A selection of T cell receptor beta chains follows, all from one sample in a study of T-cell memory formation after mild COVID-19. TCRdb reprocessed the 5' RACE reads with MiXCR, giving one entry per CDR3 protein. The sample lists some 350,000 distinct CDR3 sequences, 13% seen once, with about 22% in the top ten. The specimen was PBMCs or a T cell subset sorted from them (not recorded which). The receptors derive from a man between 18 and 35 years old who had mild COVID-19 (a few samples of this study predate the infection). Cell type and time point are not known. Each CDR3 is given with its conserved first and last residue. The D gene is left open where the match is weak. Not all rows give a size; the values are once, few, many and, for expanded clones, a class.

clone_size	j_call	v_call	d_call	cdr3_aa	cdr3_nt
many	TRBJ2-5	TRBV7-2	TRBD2	CASSLGTSRETQYF	TGTGCCAGCAGTCTCGGGACTAGCAGGGAGACCCAGTACTTC
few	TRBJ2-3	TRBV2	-	CASSAVGLGTDTQYF	TGTGCCAGCAGTGCCGTGGGTTTGGGCACAGATACGCAGTATTTT
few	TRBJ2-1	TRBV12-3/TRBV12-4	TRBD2	CASSNGLAGEQFF	TGTGCCAGCAGTAACGGACTAGCCGGTGAGCAGTTCTTC
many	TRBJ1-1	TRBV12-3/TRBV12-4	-	CASNRGNTEAFF	TGTGCCAGCAACCGGGGGAACACTGAAGCTTTCTTT
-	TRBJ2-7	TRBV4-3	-	CASSPSGVGEQYF	TGCGCCAGCAGCCCCTCGGGGGTCGGCGAGCAGTACTTC
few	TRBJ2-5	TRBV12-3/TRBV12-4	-	CASSPRAEETQYF	TGTGCCAGCAGCCCTCGCGCGGAGGAGACCCAGTACTTC
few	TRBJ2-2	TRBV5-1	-	CASSPGTSNTGELFF	TGCGCCAGCAGCCCAGGGACATCGAACACCGGGGAGCTGTTTTTT
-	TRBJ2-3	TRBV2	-	CASVAGASADTQYF	TGTGCCAGCGTTGCAGGGGCTAGCGCAGATACGCAGTATTTT
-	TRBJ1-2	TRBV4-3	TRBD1	CASSPEPTGRGGYTF	TGCGCCAGCAGCCCTGAGCCGACAGGGCGTGGTGGCTACACCTTC
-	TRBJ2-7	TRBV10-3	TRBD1	CAISGQGAYEQYF	TGTGCCATCAGCGGCCAGGGGGCCTACGAGCAGTACTTC
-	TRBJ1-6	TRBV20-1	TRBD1	CSARTGNVLNSGSPLHF	TGCAGTGCCCGGACAGGGAACGTACTAAATTCAGGTTCACCCCTCCACTTT
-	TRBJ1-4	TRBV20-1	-	CSARDSRGSNEKLFF	TGCAGTGCTAGAGATAGCAGGGGATCTAATGAAAAACTGTTTTTT
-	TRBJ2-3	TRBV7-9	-	CASSTRSGGHADTQYF	TGTGCCAGCAGCACCCGTAGCGGTGGGCACGCAGATACGCAGTATTTT
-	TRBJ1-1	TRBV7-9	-	CASTGWGDTEAFF	TGTGCCAGCACCGGGTGGGGGGACACTGAAGCTTTCTTT
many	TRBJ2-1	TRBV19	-	CASSIFLYNEQFF	TGTGCCAGTAGTATCTTCCTGTACAATGAGCAGTTCTTC
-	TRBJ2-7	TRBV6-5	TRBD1	CASSYSGTGTYEQYF	TGTGCCAGCAGTTACTCAGGGACAGGGACCTACGAGCAGTACTTC
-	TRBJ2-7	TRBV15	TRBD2	CATSGLAGREQYF	TGTGCCACCAGCGGGCTAGCGGGGAGGGAGCAGTACTTC
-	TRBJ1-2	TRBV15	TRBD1	CATSRDQGVITF	TGTGCCACCAGCAGAGATCAGGGGGTAATCACCTTC
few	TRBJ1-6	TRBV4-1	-	CASSQTGPPLHF	TGCGCCAGCAGCCAGACAGGACCACCCCTCCACTTT
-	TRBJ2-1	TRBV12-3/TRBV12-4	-	CASSLRKGHNSEQFF	TGTGCCAGCAGTTTAAGGAAAGGCCACAATAGTGAGCAGTTCTTC
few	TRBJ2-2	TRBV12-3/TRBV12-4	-	CASSPRQFGELFF	TGTGCCAGCAGTCCCCGACAGTTCGGGGAGCTGTTTTTT
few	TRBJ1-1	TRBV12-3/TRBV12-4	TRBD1	CASSPGGYSGTEAFF	TGTGCCAGCAGTCCAGGGGGGTATAGCGGCACTGAAGCTTTCTTT
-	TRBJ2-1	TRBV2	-	CASSVSTGYNEQFF	TGTGCCAGCAGTGTGTCGACAGGATACAATGAGCAGTTCTTC
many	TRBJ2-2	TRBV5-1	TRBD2	CASSRGGNTGELFF	TGTGCCAGCAGCCGCGGGGGAAACACCGGGGAGCTGTTTTTT
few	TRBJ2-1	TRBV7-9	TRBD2	CASSPSGGPNEQFF	TGTGCCAGCAGCCCTAGCGGGGGGCCCAATGAGCAGTTCTTC
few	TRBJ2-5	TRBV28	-	CASRPTYQETQYF	TGTGCCAGCAGGCCGACTTACCAAGAGACCCAGTACTTC
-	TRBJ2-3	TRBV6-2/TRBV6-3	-	CASNDPGLTDTQYF	TGTGCCAGCAACGACCCGGGACTTACAGATACGCAGTATTTT
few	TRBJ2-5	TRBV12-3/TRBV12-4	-	CASRPTDLGETQYF	TGTGCCAGCAGACCTACAGATTTAGGGGAGACCCAGTACTTC
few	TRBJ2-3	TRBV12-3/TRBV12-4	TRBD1	CASSFGTAPEYF	TGTGCCAGCAGTTTCGGGACAGCCCCTGAGTATTTT
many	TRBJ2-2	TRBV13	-	CASSFMGGELFF	TGTGCCAGCAGCTTCATGGGCGGGGAGCTGTTTTTT
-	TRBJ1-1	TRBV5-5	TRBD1	CASSLPRDRVRGTEALF	TGTGCCAGCAGCTTGCCTCGGGACAGGGTAAGAGGAACTGAAGCTTTATTT
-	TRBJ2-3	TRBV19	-	CASRIVPGADTQYF	TGTGCCAGTAGAATCGTCCCCGGGGCAGATACGCAGTATTTT
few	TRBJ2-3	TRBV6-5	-	CASRDAADTQYF	TGTGCCAGCAGGGACGCGGCAGATACGCAGTATTTT
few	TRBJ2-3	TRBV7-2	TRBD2	CASSLAGPRVDTQYF	TGTGCCAGCAGCCTAGCGGGGCCCCGGGTGGATACGCAGTATTTT
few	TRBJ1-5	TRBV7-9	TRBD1	CASSLSSDRGNQPQHF	TGTGCCAGCAGCTTAAGTTCGGACAGGGGAAATCAGCCCCAGCATTTT
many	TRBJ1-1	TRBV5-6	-	CASSLKGVDTEAFF	TGTGCCAGCAGCTTGAAGGGGGTCGACACTGAAGCTTTCTTT
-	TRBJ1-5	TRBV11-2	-	CASSKRAGDQPQHF	TGTGCCAGCAGCAAACGGGCAGGGGATCAGCCCCAGCATTTT
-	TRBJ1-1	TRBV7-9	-	CASSPPTKTEAFF	TGTGCCAGCAGTCCTCCGACCAAAACTGAAGCTTTCTTT
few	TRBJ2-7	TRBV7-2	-	CASSSPPPVSYEQYF	TGTGCCAGCAGCTCCCCCCCGCCCGTCTCCTACGAGCAGTACTTC
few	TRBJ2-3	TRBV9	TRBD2	CASSEGRLAGLRDTQYF	TGTGCCAGCAGCGAGGGGAGACTAGCGGGGTTGCGAGATACGCAGTATTTT
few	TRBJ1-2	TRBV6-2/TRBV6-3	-	CASSYSWGIGYTF	TGTGCCAGCAGTTACTCGTGGGGAATTGGCTACACCTTC
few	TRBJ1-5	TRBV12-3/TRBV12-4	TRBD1	CASKDRGEGQPQHF	TGTGCCAGCAAGGACAGGGGGGAGGGTCAGCCCCAGCATTTT